This T cell receptor beta chain was sequenced for a study of blood T cell repertoires in COVID-19. In the study overall: PBMCs, B-cell-depleted T cells, or T cells were the source of the cDNA or gDNA that made up the material.

CDR3 length: 14 residues. With 2 bases removed from V and 4 bases from J, the gap between germline ends came to 11 bases. Germline CDR1 and CDR2: MNHEY and SVGEGT. Assay used: immunoSEQ multiplex PCR; TCRdb lists only in-frame clones, some missing. The sample lists roughly 170,000 clones, about nine tenths occurring once. The sequence was collected from a man aged 65-85 years with active or convalescent COVID-19. Sequences were obtained from peripheral blood. This chain links TRBV6-2 or TRBV6-3 with TRBJ1-2; TRBD1 might be the D (5 bases). CDR3 coding DNA: TGTGCCAGCAGTTACACGGACAAGATCTATGGCTACACCTTC. It translates to CASSYTDKIYGYTF.